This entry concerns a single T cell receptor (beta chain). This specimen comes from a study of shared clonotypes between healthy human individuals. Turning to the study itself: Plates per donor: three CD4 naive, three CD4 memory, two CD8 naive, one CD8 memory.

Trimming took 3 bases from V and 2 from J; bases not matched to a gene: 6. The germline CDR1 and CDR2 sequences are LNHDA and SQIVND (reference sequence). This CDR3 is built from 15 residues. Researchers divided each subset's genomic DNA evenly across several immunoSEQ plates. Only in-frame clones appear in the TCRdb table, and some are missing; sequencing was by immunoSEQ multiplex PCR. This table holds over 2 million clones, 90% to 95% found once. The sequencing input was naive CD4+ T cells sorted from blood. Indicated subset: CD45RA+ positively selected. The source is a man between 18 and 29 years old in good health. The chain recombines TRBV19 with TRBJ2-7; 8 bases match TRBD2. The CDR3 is CASSMALAVTYEQYF. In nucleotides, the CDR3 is TGTGCCAGTAGTATGGCACTAGCGGTTACCTACGAGCAGTACTTC.